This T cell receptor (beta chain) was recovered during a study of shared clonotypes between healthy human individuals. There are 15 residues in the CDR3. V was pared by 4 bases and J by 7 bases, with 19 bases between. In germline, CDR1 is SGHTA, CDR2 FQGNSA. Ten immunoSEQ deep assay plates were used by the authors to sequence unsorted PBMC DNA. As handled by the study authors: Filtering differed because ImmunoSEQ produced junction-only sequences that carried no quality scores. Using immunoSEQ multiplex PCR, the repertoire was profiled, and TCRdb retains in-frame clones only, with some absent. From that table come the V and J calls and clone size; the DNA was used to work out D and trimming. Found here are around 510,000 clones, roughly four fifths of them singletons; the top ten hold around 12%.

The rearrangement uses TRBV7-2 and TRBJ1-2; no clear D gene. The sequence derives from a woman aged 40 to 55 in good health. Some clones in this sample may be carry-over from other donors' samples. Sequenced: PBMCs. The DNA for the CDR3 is TGTGCCAGCAGCTCCGCGAGTGGTAGTGCTGGTGGCTACACCTTC. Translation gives CASSSASGSAGGYTF.